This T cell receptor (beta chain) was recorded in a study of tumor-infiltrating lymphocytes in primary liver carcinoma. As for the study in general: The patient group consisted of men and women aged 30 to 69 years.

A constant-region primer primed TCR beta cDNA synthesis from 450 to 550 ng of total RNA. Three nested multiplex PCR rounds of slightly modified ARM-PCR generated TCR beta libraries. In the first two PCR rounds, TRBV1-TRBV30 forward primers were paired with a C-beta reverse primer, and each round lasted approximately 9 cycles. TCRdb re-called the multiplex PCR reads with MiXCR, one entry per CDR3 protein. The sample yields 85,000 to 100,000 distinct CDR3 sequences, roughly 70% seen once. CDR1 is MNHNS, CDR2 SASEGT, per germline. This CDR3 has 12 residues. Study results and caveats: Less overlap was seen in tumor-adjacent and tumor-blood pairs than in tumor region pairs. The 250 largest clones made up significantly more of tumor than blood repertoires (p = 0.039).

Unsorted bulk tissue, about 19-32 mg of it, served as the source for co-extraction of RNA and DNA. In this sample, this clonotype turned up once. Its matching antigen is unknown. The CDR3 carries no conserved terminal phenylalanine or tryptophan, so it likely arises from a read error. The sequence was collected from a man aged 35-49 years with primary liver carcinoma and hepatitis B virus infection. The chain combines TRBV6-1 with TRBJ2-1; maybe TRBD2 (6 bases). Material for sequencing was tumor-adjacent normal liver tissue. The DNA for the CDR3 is TGTGCCACGGGGGAGTCCTATAATGAGCAGTTCCTC. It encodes CATGESYNEQFL.